The source of this T cell receptor (beta chain) is a study of T cells in Graves' hyperthyroidism and ophthalmopathy (dated by TCRdb to the late 2010s). Study-level background: Peripheral blood was sampled at the time of initial diagnosis, prior to any treatment. Following sampling, methimazole starting at 30 mg daily was given to hyperthyroidism patients, and high-dose intravenous methylprednisolone was given to ophthalmopathy patients. Whether ophthalmopathy could be predicted prospectively was tested in an independent validation cohort made up of about 20 hyperthyroidism patients plus 17 patients who later progressed to ophthalmopathy. The 95 to 100 discovery patients were randomly divided into training and test sets at a 7:3 ratio. Thyroid tissue and blood T-cell repertoires from roughly six Graves' hyperthyroidism patients were also compared in the study. To identify TCR V-J signatures that set the groups apart, the researchers used a discovery cohort of 100 patients, made up of 40 to 45 with Graves' ophthalmopathy and approximately 57 with stable Graves' hyperthyroidism. The paper reports TCR Vbeta CDR3 sequencing of roughly 140 peripheral blood samples: approximately 43 ophthalmopathy, roughly 74 hyperthyroidism and 17 progressor patients. Here is what the overall study found, with its caveats: Sample size was not statistically predetermined, and investigators were not blinded to group allocation. In cross-validation, a model built on a 13 V-J signature told ophthalmopathy apart from stable hyperthyroidism with approximately 90% sensitivity and approximately 84% specificity, and in testing the same model reached 80%/75%. Most expanded thyroid clonotypes (frequency above 0.001) were also detected in blood, suggesting blood repertoires may reflect thyroid immune responses. During validation, the model predicted progression to ophthalmopathy a median of roughly 7.1 months ahead of onset, with almost 71% sensitivity and more than 72% specificity.

The TCR beta CDR3 regions were amplified from the RNA transcripts. A first-round RT-PCR of the TCR CDR3 used the HTBI primer set with the Qiagen OneStep RT-PCR kit. Libraries were constructed in a second round of multiplex PCR, after which size selection and purification were performed. The libraries were sequenced on an Illumina HiSeq2000 using paired-end 100 bp reads. The paper's data handling went like this. SOAPnuke was used to process the raw data, with reads discarded if the reads contained adapters or uncalled bases, had a mean Phred below 15, or lacked an exact constant-primer or identifier match. COPE v1.2.5 was used to merge high-quality paired reads, and clonotypes were defined as unique nucleotide sequences. MiTCR v1.1 was used to align the clonotypes against IMGT TRBV, TRBD and TRBJ reference segments. The analysis included only V-J combinations with a frequency above 0.0001, which together covered 99% to 99.2% of the repertoires. A TCS score was defined as the ratio between F50 (clonal expansion) and ExV (chaos), using BLOSUM62-based TCRdist between CDR3 peptides within each V-J. Welch's t-statistics and random forest reduced roughly 530 V-J features to 13, which were used in a naive Bayes classifier (R e1071). Using fastp at Q25 and MiXCR, TCRdb reprocessed the public reads and kept productive beta chains. Rows are combined by CDR3 protein, so each entry shows the most common genes and DNA. The V and J calls reflect TCRdb's pipeline rather than the authors' work. The sample includes under 350,000 distinct CDR3 sequences, with around a fifth observed a single time. The ten largest clones represent around half of the sample.

This clonotype was counted a few times. No antigen is known for it. One base away there is no much larger clone; base qualities are not given. Graves' hyperthyroidism was defined as stable when no progression to ophthalmopathy occurred over 18 months of follow-up. Hyperthyroidism patients were newly diagnosed, had a disease duration of under 2 months, and were aged 18 to 65 years. Any patient with an uncontrolled infection, another autoimmune disease, pregnancy or lactation was excluded. Diagnoses were established on the basis of clinical symptoms, serum thyroxine and TRAb, thyroid ultrasound, and orbital computed tomography. PBMCs were separated from under 11 ml of fresh peripheral blood using Ficoll-Paque density gradient centrifugation. Total RNA was extracted using Trizol reagent, and RNA quality was assessed on an Agilent 2100 Bioanalyzer. Material for sequencing was blood. This clonotype originated in a woman between 50 and 59 years old with Graves' hyperthyroidism.

The CDR3 protein sequence reads: CASSQDPGGTYEQYF. In nucleotide form, the sequence is TGCGCCAGCAGCCAAGATCCGGGGGGCACCTACGAGCAGTACTTC. The V and J segments used are TRBV4-1 and TRBJ2-7, and possibly TRBD2, on 7 matching bases. The CDR3 runs 15 amino acids, cysteine and phenylalanine included. Only CDR3 DNA is held: 45 bases, read in frame from base 1. V drops 0 bases and J drops 2 bases, leaving 11 bases in between. According to the germline V gene, CDR1 reads MGHRA and CDR2 reads YSYEKL.